The clone carrying this T cell receptor beta chain is a singleton in its sample. The sample originates from a study of blood T cell repertoires in COVID-19. Overall study context: COVID-19 samples collected from the United States, Italy and Spain covered acute and convalescent phases.

Under the authors' procedure: Researchers report that nucleated cell counts were estimated from reference gene primer amplification. Produced via immunoSEQ multiplex PCR; TCRdb's table is partial and in-frame only. D and trimming come from the DNA, and the V and J calls and clone size come from that table. The data hold some 190,000 clones, with about 81% observed a single time. V dropped 4 bases and J dropped 5 bases, with 22 bases sitting between them. Germline lookup yields CDR1 SGDLS and CDR2 YYNGEE. This CDR3 region has 17 residues. The rearrangement links TRBV9 to TRBJ2-1, with D possibly being TRBD2 (6 bases). Sequencing used peripheral blood. The receptor comes from a woman in her sixties with COVID-19, enrolled during active disease. CDR3 sequence: CASSPLAGWEAHNEQFF. The DNA of the CDR3 is TGTGCCAGCAGCCCGCTTGCGGGGTGGGAGGCCCACAATGAGCAGTTCTTC.